Many counts were recorded for the clone carrying this TCR beta chain. Genomic DNA, serving as template, underwent TCR beta VDJ and CDR3 profiling. MiXCR, applied by TCRdb to the reads, yields one record per CDR3 protein. The data hold some 160,000 distinct CDR3 sequences, with less than 50% observed a single time. The data were taken from a study of CD8+CD57+ T cells in acquired aplastic anemia. The sequenced patients had an expansion of CD8+CD57+ cells seen by flow cytometry. Patients, without exception, had severe acquired aplastic anemia. The study sampled blood from patients who had received no therapy. The CDR3 covers 17 residues. Trimming removed 5 bases from V and 1 base from J; junction bases left unmatched: 9. Looked up from germline, CDR1 is PRHDT and CDR2 is FYEKMQ (reference sequence).

The chain is built from TRBV13 and TRBJ2-5, with TRBD2 identical over 11 bases. The specimen was sorted CD4+, CD8+, or CD8+CD57+ T cells (not recorded which) from PBMCs. The source is a human donor with aplastic anemia. The CDR3 is CASSPGGTSGLQETQYF. CDR3 nucleotide sequence: TGTGCCAGCAGCCCCGGGGGGACTAGCGGCCTCCAAGAGACCCAGTACTTC.